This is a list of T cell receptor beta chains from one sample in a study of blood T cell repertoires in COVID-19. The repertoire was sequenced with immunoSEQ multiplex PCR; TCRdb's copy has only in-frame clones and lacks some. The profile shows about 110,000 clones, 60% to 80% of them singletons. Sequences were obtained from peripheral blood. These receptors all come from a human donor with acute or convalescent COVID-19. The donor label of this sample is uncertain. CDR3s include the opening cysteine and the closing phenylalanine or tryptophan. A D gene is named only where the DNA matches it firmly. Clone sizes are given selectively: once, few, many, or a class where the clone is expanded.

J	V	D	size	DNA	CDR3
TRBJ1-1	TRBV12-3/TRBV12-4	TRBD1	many	TGTGCCAGCAGTCTGACAGGGATCACTGAAGCTTTCTTT	CASSLTGITEAFF
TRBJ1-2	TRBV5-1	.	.	TGCGCCAGCAGCGGGCCAGGGGCTGGCTACACCTTC	CASSGPGAGYTF
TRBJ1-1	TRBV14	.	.	TGTGCCAGCAGCGACCTTGGTGGGGCAAACACTGAAGCTTTCTTT	CASSDLGGANTEAFF
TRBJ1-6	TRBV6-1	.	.	TGTGCCAGCAGTGAAAATGAGAGGAATTCACCCCTCCACTTT	CASSENERNSPLHF
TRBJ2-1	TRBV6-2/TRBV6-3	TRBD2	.	TGTGCCAGCAGTTACTCAGGGGCGGGACTAGCGTTCCATGAGCAGTTCTTC	CASSYSGAGLAFHEQFF
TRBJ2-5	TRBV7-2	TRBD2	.	TGTGCCAGCAGCCCTGCGGGGGTGCGAGAGACCCAGTACTTC	CASSPAGVRETQYF
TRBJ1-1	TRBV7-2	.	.	TGTGCCAGCAGCTTACCGGTGTCGGTGAACACTGAAGCTTTCTTT	CASSLPVSVNTEAFF
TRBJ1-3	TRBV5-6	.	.	TGTGCCAGCAGCTTGTGGGGAGGGACCTCTGGAAACACCATATATTTT	CASSLWGGTSGNTIYF
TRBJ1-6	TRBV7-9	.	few	TGTGCCAGCAGCTGGGGACAAAATAATTCACCCCTCCACTTT	CASSWGQNNSPLHF
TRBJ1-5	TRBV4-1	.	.	TGCGCCAGCAGCCAAGCCGACGGGTCCAATCAGCCCCAGCATTTT	CASSQADGSNQPQHF
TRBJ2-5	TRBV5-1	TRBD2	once	TGCGCCAGCAGCTTGGAGGCACTAGCGGGGCTCGGAGGGGAGACCCAGTACTTC	CASSLEALAGLGGETQYF
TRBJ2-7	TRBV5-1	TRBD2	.	TGCGCCAGCAGCTTGGCCCAGGGAGGGGCCTACGAGCAGTACTTC	CASSLAQGGAYEQYF
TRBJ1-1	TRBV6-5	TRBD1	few	TGTGCCAGCAGTTACTGGACAGGGGAAAGGACTGAAGCTTTCTTT	CASSYWTGERTEAFF
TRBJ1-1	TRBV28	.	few	TGTGCCAGCAGTTGGCCTTTGAGGGGGGGCCCATCGGGGAACACTGAAGCTTTCTTT	CASSWPLRGGPSGNTEAFF
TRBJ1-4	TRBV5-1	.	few	TGCGCCAGCAAGGCCCCTGACAGGTCCGATGAAAAACTGTTTTTT	CASKAPDRSDEKLFF
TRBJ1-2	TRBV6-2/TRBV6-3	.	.	TGTGCCAGCAGCCCATCGGGAGGGCACACAACGACCCCCAAGTTC	CASSPSGGHTTTPKF
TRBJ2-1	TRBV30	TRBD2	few	TGTGCCTGGAGTGTAGGTCGGCTAGCGGGGGGCGTAAGAGATGAGCAGTTCTTC	CAWSVGRLAGGVRDEQFF
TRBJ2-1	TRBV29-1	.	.	TGCAGCGTTGTTAGACAGGCCTCCTCCTACAATGAGCAGTTCTTC	CSVVRQASSYNEQFF